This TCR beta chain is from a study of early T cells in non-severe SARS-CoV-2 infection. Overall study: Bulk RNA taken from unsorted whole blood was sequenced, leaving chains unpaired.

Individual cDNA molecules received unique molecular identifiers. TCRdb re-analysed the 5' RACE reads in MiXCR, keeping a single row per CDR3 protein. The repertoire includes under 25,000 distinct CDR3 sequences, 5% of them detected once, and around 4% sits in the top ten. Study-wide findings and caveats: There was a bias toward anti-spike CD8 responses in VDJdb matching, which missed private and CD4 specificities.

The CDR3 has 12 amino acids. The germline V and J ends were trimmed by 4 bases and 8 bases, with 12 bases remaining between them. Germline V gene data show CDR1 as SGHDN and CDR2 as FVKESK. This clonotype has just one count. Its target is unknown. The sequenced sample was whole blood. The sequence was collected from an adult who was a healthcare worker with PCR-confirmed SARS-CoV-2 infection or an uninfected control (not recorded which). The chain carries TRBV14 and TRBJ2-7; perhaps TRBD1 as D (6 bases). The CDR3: CASSPLGTQQYF. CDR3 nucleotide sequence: TGTGCCAGCAGCCCATTGGGGACACAGCAGTACTTC.